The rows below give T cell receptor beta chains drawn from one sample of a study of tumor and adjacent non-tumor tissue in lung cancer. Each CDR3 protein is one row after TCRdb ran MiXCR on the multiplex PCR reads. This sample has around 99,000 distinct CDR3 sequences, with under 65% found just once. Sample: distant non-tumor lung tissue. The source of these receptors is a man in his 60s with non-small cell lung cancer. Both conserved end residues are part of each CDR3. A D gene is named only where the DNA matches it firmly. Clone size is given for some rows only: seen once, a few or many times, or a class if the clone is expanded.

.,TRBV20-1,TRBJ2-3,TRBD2,CSARDTSSGRGDTQYF,TGCAGTGCTAGAGATACAAGCAGCGGGAGGGGAGATACTCAGTATTTT
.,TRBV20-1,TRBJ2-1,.,CSASEVAGYNEQLF,TGCAGTGCTAGTGAGGTAGCAGGGTACAATGAGCAGTTGTTC
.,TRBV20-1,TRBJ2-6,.,CSARVGNSGANILTF,TGCAGTGCTAGAGTTGGGAACTCTGGGGCCAACATCCTGACTTTC
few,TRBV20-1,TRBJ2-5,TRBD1,CSAPTTGGYQETQYF,TGCAGTGCTCCCACGACAGGGGGGTACCAAGAGACCCAGTACTTC
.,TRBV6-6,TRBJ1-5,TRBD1,CVSRVGQGRQGPQHF,TGTGTCAGCAGGGTCGGACAGGGGAGACAAGGGCCCCAGCATTTT
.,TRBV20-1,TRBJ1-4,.,CSANDRILGRKPFF,TGCAGTGCTAATGACAGGATTTTGGGCAGAAAACCGTTTTTT
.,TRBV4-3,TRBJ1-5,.,CASSQDTATYTDTQHF,TGCGCCAGCAGCCAGGATACCGCTACATACACAGATACGCAGCATTTT
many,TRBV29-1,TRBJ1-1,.,CSVEGQGIMNTEAFF,TGCAGCGTTGAAGGTCAGGGTATCATGAACACTGAAGCTTTCTTT
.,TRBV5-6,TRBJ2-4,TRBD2,CASSYREGGAKNIQYF,TGTGCCAGCAGCTACAGAGAGGGAGGGGCCAAAAACATTCAGTACTTC
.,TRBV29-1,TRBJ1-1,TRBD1,CGGSTGVNTEAFF,TGCGGCGGCTCAACAGGGGTGAACACTGAAGCTTTCTTT
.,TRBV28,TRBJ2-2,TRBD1,CASSQGRGIVELLF,TGTGCCAGCAGTCAGGGCAGGGGGATCGTGGAGCTGTTATTT
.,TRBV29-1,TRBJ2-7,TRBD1,CGVERDSGYEQYF,TGCGGCGTTGAAAGGGACAGTGGTTACGAGCAGTACTTC
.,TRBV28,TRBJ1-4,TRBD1,CASSPRQGRIEKLFF,TGTGCCAGCAGCCCGAGACAGGGGCGTATTGAAAAACTGTTTTTT
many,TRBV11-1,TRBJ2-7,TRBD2,CASSPGLAGGLSYEQYF,TGTGCCAGCAGCCCCGGACTAGCGGGGGGACTCTCCTACGAGCAGTACTTC
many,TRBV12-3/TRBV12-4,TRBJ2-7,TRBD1,CASSPHNPGQGRHEQYF,TGTGCCAGCAGTCCCCATAACCCCGGACAGGGTAGACACGAGCAGTACTTC
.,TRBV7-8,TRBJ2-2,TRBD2,CASSFSGISGTRELFF,TGTGCCAGCAGCTTCTCCGGGATTAGCGGGACCCGGGAGCTGTTTTTT
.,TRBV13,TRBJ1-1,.,CVSSLVWNTDAFF,TGTGTCAGCAGCTTAGTTTGGAACACTGACGCTTTCTTT
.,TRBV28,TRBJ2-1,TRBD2,CASSWGTRTSGRDEQFF,TGTGCCAGCAGTTGGGGGACCAGGACTAGCGGGAGAGATGAGCAGTTCTTC
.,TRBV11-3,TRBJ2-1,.,CASSPQSGYNEKSF,TGTGCCAGCAGCCCACAATCGGGATACAATGAGAAGTCCTTC
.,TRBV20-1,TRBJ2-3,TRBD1,CSARGRDRVLDTQYF,TGCAGTGCTCGGGGCCGGGACAGGGTATTAGATACGCAGTATTTT
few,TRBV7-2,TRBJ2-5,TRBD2,CASSRRTSGRSQETQYF,TGTGCCAGCAGTCGTCGGACTAGCGGGAGATCCCAAGAGACCCAGTACTTC
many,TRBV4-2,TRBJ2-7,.,CASSQELSRAHEQYF,TGTGCCAGCAGCCAAGAACTAAGCCGCGCGCACGAGCAGTACTTC
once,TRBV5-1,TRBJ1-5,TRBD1,CASSLEGQSNQPQHF,TGCGCCAGCAGCTTGGAGGGACAGAGCAATCAGCCCCAGCATTTT